Below are 23 T cell receptor beta chains sequenced from a single sample in a study of sequential checkpoint blockade in melanoma. Libraries were prepared by immunoSEQ multiplex PCR; TCRdb keeps only in-frame clonotypes and omits some of them. There are about 40,000 clones in the sample; 86% occur only once, and roughly 12% lies in the top ten. As for treatment: randomized to nivolumab then ipilimumab (arm A) or the reverse (arm B). The sample in question was CD8+ T cells sorted from blood (inferred from file names), obtained from a patient given nivolumab and ipilimumab in sequence. The receptors derive from a human donor with melanoma.

The chain carries TRBV28 and TRBJ2-7; maybe TRBD1 (6 bases). The CDR3 sequence is 14 residues long. The V gene's germline CDR1 is MDHEN and CDR2 SYDVKM. V was shortened by 3 bases and J by 2 bases, with 11 bases between the two germline ends. The CDR3 loop is CASSLGTTTYEQYV. The CDR3 DNA reads as TGTGCCAGCAGTTTGGGGACAACCACCTACGAGCAGTACGTC.

This clone was counted once. The chain uses TRBV7-8 and TRBJ2-4; unclear D gene. This CDR3 has 15 amino acids. CDR1 is SGHVS, CDR2 FQNEAQ, per germline. V was clipped by 4 bases and J by 0 bases, with 10 bases between them. The CDR3 is CASSSPSAAKNIQYF. For the CDR3, the DNA is TGTGCCAGCAGCTCCCCGAGTGCAGCCAAAAACATTCAGTACTTC.

This clone was seen a single time. The V gene is TRBV7-9, the J gene TRBJ2-5; D may be TRBD1 (6 bases). Looked up from germline, CDR1 is SEHNR and CDR2 is FQNEAQ (reference sequence). The ends were cut back, 4 bases at V and 2 bases at J, with 14 bases in the middle. The CDR3 contains 15 residues. For the CDR3, the DNA is TGTGCCAGCAGCTGGCGGAGCGGACAGCAAGAGACCCAGTACTTC. Its translation is CASSWRSGQQETQYF.

The V call is TRBV4-1, the J call TRBJ2-3; D is possibly TRBD2 (5 bases). The CDR3 runs to 14 residues. Between the trimmed V and J ends, which lost 0 bases and 3 bases, there was a span of 7 bases. Germline values: CDR1 MGHRA, CDR2 YSYEKL. CDR3 residues: CASSQELVTDTQYF. CDR3 nucleotides: TGCGCCAGCAGCCAAGAACTAGTGACAGATACGCAGTATTTT.

This clone appeared once. The V and J genes are TRBV15 and TRBJ2-7; D may be TRBD2 (5 bases). Germline loops: CDR1 LNHNV, CDR2 YYDKDF (reference sequence). The V gene lost 1 base and the J gene lost 2 bases, with 12 bases spanning the gap. The CDR3 spans 15 residues. The CDR3 region has the DNA TGTGCCACCAGCAGAGTCTCCGGGAAAACCTACGAGCAGTACGTC. Amino acid sequence: CATSRVSGKTYEQYV.

The rearrangement joins TRBV11-2 to TRBJ2-7; 11 bases are shared with TRBD1. V was clipped by 1 base and J by 4 bases; unmatched bases: 9. The CDR3 consists of 17 residues. Germline CDR1 is SGHAT and CDR2 is FQNNGV. CDR3 amino acids: CASSLAFPGQGEYEQYV. The CDR3 bases are TGTGCCAGCAGCTTAGCCTTTCCGGGACAGGGGGAGTACGAGCAGTACGTC.

J is TRBJ2-3 and V is TRBV4-1; D is perhaps TRBD2 (5 bases). V lost 3 bases and J lost 1, with 8 bases in between. The germline gives CDR1 MGHRA, CDR2 YSYEKL. The CDR3 is made up of 14 amino acids. The CDR3 region has the DNA TGCGCCAGCAGCCAGGGAGCCGGCACAGATACGCAGTATTTT. Its translation: CASSQGAGTDTQYF.

This chain links TRBV7-9 with TRBJ2-7; D unclear. The CDR3 has 11 residues. Trimming left V 7 bases short and J 2 bases short, with 6 bases between. Germline CDR1 is SEHNR and CDR2 is FQNEAQ (reference sequence). The CDR3 nucleotides are TGTGCCAGCATGGAGACCTACGAGCAGTACTTC. Translation: CASMETYEQYF. Full variable domain (remainder filled in from reference TRBV7-9 and TRBJ2-7): DTGVSQNPRHKITKRGQNVTFRCDPISEHNRLYWYRQTLGQGPEFLTYFQNEAQLEKSRLLSDRFSAERPKGSFSTLEIQRTEQGDSAMYLCASMETYEQYFGPGTRLTVT.

This chain connects TRBV11-3 to TRBJ1-1; no clear D. The CDR3 totals 13 residues. Germline V gene sequence: CDR1 SGHNT, CDR2 YENEEA. Deletions cut 1 base from V and 4 bases from J, with 7 bases between. CDR3 in DNA: TGTGCCAGCAGCTTAGGGGCGGGCACTGAAGCTTTCTTT. It encodes CASSLGAGTEAFF.

The V and J genes are TRBV7-9 and TRBJ1-4; possible D gene TRBD1, 5 bases. V was clipped by 5 bases and J by 1 base, with 14 bases between them. CDR3 length equals 16 residues. Per germline, CDR1 SEHNR and CDR2 FQNEAQ (reference sequence). For the CDR3, the DNA is TGTGCCAGCAGCCTCGGGGGGGGTGGAACTAATGAAAAACTGTTTTTT. Translating gives CASSLGGGGTNEKLFF.

The J gene is TRBJ2-7, the V gene TRBV6-6; unclear D gene. Germline loops: CDR1 MNHNY, CDR2 SVGAGI (reference sequence). V was clipped by 2 bases and J by 6 bases, with 8 bases between them. This CDR3 comprises 12 residues. In nucleotides, the CDR3 is TGTGCCAGCAGTTACACCCCCGGCGAGCAGTACTTC. Amino acid sequence: CASSYTPGEQYF.

The V gene is TRBV7-9, the J gene TRBJ2-5, with 10 bases lining up with TRBD1. CDR3 length equals 15 residues. Per germline, CDR1 SEHNR and CDR2 FQNEAQ (reference sequence). Germline trimming cut 10 bases from V and 1 base from J; bases unmatched to any gene: 9. CDR3: CATRGQGDSQETQYF. CDR3 nucleotides: TGTGCCACGAGAGGACAGGGGGATAGCCAAGAGACCCAGTACTTC.

The rearrangement links TRBV9 to TRBJ2-7; D unclear. The length of the CDR3 is 17 residues. Germline CDR1 reads SGDLS; CDR2 reads YYNGEE. Trimming cost V 4 bases and J 1 base, with 21 bases left between them. The CDR3 DNA reads TGTGCCAGCAGCCCTCGGTTCCCGGCCTCTAGGTCCTACGAGCAGTACGTC. Encoded protein: CASSPRFPASRSYEQYV.

The chain carries TRBV2 and TRBJ1-3; a possible D gene is TRBD1 (5 bases). CDR3 length: 15 amino acids. The germline V gene encodes CDR1 SNHLY and CDR2 FYNNEI. Between the trimmed V and J ends, which lost 3 bases and 1 base, there was a span of 10 bases. The CDR3 reads CASSETQGSGNTIYF. CDR3 nucleotides: TGTGCCAGCAGTGAGACCCAGGGATCTGGAAACACCATATATTTT.

The chain employs TRBV9 and TRBJ2-5; TRBD2 might be the D (5 bases). Trimming pared 2 bases from V and 2 bases from J, leaving 10 bases between. Per the germline V gene, CDR1 is SGDLS and CDR2 is YYNGEE. CDR3 length: 14 residues. CDR3 DNA: TGTGCCAGCAGCGTCGGGGAGCCGCAAGAGACCCAGTACTTC. Amino acid sequence: CASSVGEPQETQYF.

The chain employs TRBV9 and TRBJ1-2, with D hard to call. Trimming left V 2 bases short and J 4 bases short, with 6 bases between. In germline, CDR1 is SGDLS, CDR2 YYNGEE. CDR3 length: 12 amino acids. In DNA form, the CDR3 reads TGTGCCAGCAGCGTCGGTAGCTATGGCTACACCTTC. Protein sequence: CASSVGSYGYTF.

CDR3 protein: CASRELAGEVNEQYF. The CDR3 DNA is TGTGCCAGCAGGGAACTAGCGGGAGAAGTGAACGAGCAGTACTTC. This chain links TRBV13 with TRBJ2-7, with TRBD2 matching 11 bases. Looked up from germline, CDR1 is PRHDT and CDR2 is FYEKMQ (reference sequence). V lost 6 bases and J lost 5; bases outside the gene matches: 9. The CDR3 extends over 15 amino acids.

The chain joins TRBV4-3 to TRBJ1-1; possibly TRBD1 for D (5 bases). From germline, CDR1 is LGHNA and CDR2 YSLEER. V was shortened by 0 bases and J by 8 bases, with 16 bases between the two germline ends. The CDR3 is made up of 15 amino acids. The CDR3 spells CASSQDRRGDEEAFF. CDR3 sequence (DNA): TGCGCCAGCAGCCAAGATCGACGGGGGGACGAAGAAGCTTTCTTT.

CDR3: CASSLWQGSSGYTF. The CDR3 nucleotides are TGTGCCAGCAGCTTGTGGCAGGGATCGTCTGGCTACACCTTC. The rearrangement uses TRBV5-8 and TRBJ1-2; perhaps TRBD1 as D (5 bases). V gave up 1 base and J gave up 7 bases, with 14 bases separating them. This CDR3 has 14 amino acids. Germline assignment: CDR1 SGHTS and CDR2 YDEGEE.

The chain uses TRBV5-1 and TRBJ2-5, with 8 bases that match TRBD2. The CDR3 sequence is 17 residues long. J gave up 2 bases and V 0 bases, and 9 bases lay outside the gene matches. Per the germline V gene, CDR1 is SGHRS and CDR2 is YFSETQ. CDR3 sequence (DNA): TGCGCCAGCAGCTTGGAAGGTAGCGGGGTCTTTCAAGAGACCCAGTACTTC. This encodes CASSLEGSGVFQETQYF.

This clone was recorded a few times. This chain connects TRBV27 to TRBJ2-5, with a weak D call TRBD2 (6 bases). The CDR3 runs to 13 residues. V lost 4 bases to trimming and J lost 3 bases, with 9 bases between them. The germline gives CDR1 MNHEY, CDR2 SMNVEV (reference sequence). CDR3 protein: CASSYGGKETQYF. The CDR3 bases are TGTGCCAGCAGTTATGGGGGGAAAGAGACCCAGTACTTC.

This chain connects TRBV19 to TRBJ2-7; 10 bases map to TRBD1. The germline V gene has CDR1 LNHDA and CDR2 SQIVND (reference sequence). Losses at the gene ends were 5 bases for V and 5 bases for J; bases not matched to a gene: 6. This CDR3 contains 14 residues. The CDR3 is CASSSDRGLNEQYF. In DNA, the CDR3 is TGTGCCAGTAGTTCCGACAGGGGGCTCAACGAGCAGTACTTC.

The chain joins TRBV15 to TRBJ2-7, with TRBD1 matching 7 bases. Germline CDR1 is LNHNV and CDR2 is YYDKDF (reference sequence). V trimming: 6 bases; J trimming: 3 bases; junction bases outside the gene matches: 8. This CDR3 is built from 14 residues. CDR3 protein: CATSPGQLYYEQYF. The DNA for the CDR3 is TGTGCCACCAGTCCGGGACAGCTGTACTACGAGCAGTACTTC.